The clone carrying this T cell receptor beta chain was seen ten or more times. These data originate in a study of T-cell reconstitution after alpha-beta-depleted transplantation in children. Preparation of the TCRbeta library used unique molecular identifiers. TCRdb re-derived calls from the PCR reads in MiXCR, one entry per CDR3 protein. This table holds 230,000 or so distinct CDR3 sequences, over 9.5% found once. The starting material was PBMCs from the stem cell graft donor, obtained from the stem cell graft. This receptor was taken from a human donor who donated a stem cell graft to a child with SCID.

The CDR3 nucleotides read TGTGCCAGCAGTCCCCATCACGGGGTCCCTCACCCTAATTCACCCCTCCACTTT. As protein: CASSPHHGVPHPNSPLHF. The rearrangement uses TRBV28 and TRBJ1-6; D is ambiguous. The CDR3 covers 18 residues. CDR1 and CDR2 from the germline V gene are MDHEN and SYDVKM. V lost 5 bases to trimming and J lost 6 bases, with 23 bases between them.